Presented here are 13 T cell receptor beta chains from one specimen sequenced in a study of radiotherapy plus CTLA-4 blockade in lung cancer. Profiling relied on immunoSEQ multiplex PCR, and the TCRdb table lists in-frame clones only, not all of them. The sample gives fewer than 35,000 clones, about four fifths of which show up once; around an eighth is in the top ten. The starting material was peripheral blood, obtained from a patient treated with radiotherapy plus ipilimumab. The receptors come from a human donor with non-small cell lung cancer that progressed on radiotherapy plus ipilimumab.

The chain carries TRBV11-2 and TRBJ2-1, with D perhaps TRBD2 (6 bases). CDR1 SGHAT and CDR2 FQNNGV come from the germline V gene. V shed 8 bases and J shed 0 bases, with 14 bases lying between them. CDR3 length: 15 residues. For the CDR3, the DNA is TGTGCCAGCGGACTCACGGGGGACTCCTACAATGAGCAGTTCTTC. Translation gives CASGLTGDSYNEQFF.

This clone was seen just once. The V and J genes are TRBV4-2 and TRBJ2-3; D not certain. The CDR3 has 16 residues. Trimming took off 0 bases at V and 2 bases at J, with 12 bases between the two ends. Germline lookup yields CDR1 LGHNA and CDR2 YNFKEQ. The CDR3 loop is CASSQDVAAPTDTQYF. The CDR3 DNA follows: TGTGCCAGCAGCCAAGATGTGGCGGCCCCCACAGATACGCAGTATTTT.

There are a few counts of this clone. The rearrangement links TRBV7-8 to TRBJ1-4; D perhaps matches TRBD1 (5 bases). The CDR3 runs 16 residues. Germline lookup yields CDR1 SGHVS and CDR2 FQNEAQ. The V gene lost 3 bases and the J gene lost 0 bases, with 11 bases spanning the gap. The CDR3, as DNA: TGTGCCAGCAGCTTGACAGACAGAGCAACTAATGAAAAACTGTTTTTT. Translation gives CASSLTDRATNEKLFF.

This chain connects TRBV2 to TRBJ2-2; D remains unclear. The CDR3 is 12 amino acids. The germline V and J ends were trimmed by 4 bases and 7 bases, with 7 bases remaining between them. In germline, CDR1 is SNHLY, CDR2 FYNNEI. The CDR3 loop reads CASSVSYGELFF. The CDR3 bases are TGTGCCAGCAGTGTCAGCTACGGGGAGCTGTTTTTT.

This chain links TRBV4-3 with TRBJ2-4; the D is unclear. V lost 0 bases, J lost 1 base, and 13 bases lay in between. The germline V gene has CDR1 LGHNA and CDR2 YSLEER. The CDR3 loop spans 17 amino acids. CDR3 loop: CASSQDKGWAAKNIQYF. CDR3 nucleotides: TGCGCCAGCAGCCAAGACAAGGGCTGGGCGGCCAAAAACATTCAGTACTTC.

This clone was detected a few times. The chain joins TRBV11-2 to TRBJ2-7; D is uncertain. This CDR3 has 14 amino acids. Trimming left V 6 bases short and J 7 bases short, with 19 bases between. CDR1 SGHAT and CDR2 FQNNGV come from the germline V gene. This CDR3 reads CASRKSRVVGEQYF. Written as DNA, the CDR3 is TGTGCCAGCAGGAAATCTAGAGTGGTTGGGGAGCAGTACTTC.

In nucleotides, the CDR3 is TGTGCCAGCAGCCCCCTCAACACAGATACGCAGTATTTT. It is translated as CASSPLNTDTQYF. The chain recombines TRBV11-2 with TRBJ2-3; no firm D call. Germline V gives CDR1 SGHAT, CDR2 FQNNGV. This CDR3 region has 13 residues. Trimming stripped 5 bases from V and 2 bases from J, with 8 bases between.

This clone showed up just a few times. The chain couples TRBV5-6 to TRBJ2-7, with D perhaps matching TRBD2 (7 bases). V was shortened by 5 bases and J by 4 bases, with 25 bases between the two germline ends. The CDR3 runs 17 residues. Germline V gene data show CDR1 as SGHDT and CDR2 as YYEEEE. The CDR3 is CASRWGRGNALEYEQYF. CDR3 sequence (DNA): TGTGCCAGCAGGTGGGGGCGGGGGAACGCCCTGGAATACGAGCAGTACTTC.

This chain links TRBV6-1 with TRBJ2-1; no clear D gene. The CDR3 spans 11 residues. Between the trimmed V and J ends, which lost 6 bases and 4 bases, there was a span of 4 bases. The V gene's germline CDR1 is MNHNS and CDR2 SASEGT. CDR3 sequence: CASSQYNEQFF. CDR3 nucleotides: TGTGCCAGCAGCCAATACAATGAGCAGTTCTTC.

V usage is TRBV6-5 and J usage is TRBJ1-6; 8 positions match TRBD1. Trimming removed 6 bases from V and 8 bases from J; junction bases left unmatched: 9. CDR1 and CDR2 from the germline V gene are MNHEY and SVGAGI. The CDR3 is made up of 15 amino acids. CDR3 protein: CASSGTGQADSPLHF. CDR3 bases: TGTGCCAGCAGCGGGACGGGACAGGCTGATTCACCCCTCCACTTT.

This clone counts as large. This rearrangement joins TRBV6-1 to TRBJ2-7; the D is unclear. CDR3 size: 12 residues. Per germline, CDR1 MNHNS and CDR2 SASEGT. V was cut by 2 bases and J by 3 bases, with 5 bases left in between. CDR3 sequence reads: CASSEHGYEQYF. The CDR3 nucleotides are TGTGCCAGCAGTGAACACGGCTACGAGCAGTACTTC.

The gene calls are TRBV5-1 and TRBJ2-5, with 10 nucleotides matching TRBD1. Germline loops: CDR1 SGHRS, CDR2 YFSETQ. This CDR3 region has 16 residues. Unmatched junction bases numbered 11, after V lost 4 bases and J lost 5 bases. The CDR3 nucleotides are TGCGCCAGCAGCGCTCAGACAGGGGGCGTAAAGGAGACCCAGTACTTC. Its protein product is CASSAQTGGVKETQYF.

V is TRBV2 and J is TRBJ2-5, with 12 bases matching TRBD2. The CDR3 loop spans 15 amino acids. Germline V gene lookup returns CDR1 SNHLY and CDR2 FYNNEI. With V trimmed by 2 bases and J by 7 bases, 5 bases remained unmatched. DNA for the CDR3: TGTGCCAGCAGTGAATCGGCTAGCGGGGGGGGGACCCAGTACTTC. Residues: CASSESASGGGTQYF.